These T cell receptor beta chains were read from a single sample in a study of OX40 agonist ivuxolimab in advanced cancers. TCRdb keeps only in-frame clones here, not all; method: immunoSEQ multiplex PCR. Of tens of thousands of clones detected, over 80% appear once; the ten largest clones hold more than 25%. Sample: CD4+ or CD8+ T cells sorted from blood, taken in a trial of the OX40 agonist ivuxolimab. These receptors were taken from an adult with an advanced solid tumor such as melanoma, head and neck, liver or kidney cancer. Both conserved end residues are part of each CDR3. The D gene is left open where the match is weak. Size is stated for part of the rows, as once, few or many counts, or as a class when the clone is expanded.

CASSSGQVATNEKLFF	TGTGCCAGCAGCTCAGGACAGGTTGCAACTAATGAAAAACTGTTTTTT	TRBV5-5	TRBD1	16	.	TRBJ1-4
CASRTGTGNTGELFF	TGTGCCAGTAGAACCGGGACAGGGAACACCGGGGAGCTGTTTTTT	TRBV19	TRBD1	15	.	TRBJ2-2
CASGGPSEQYF	TGTGCCAGCGGGGGACCTAGCGAGCAGTACTTC	TRBV2	.	11	.	TRBJ2-7
CAGQGGGAVATNEKLFF	TGTGCCGGTCAGGGAGGGGGTGCAGTTGCAACTAATGAAAAACTGTTTTTT	TRBV28	.	17	once	TRBJ1-4
CASSVEGLETQYF	TGTGCCAGCAGTGTTGAGGGCCTAGAGACCCAGTACTTC	TRBV25-1	.	13	.	TRBJ2-5
CASSEGEWDEQFF	TGTGCCAGCAGTGAAGGAGAGTGGGATGAGCAGTTCTTC	TRBV25-1	.	13	once	TRBJ2-1
CASSQAEADWYEQYF	TGCGCCAGCAGCCAAGCAGAAGCGGATTGGTACGAGCAGTACTTC	TRBV4-1	.	15	.	TRBJ2-7
CASSLLVGRQYEQYF	TGTGCCAGCAGCTTATTAGTAGGTCGGCAATACGAGCAGTACTTC	TRBV7-3	.	15	.	TRBJ2-7
CASSLGVYGYTF	TGTGCCAGCAGCTTAGGGGTCTATGGCTACACCTTC	TRBV7-9	.	12	.	TRBJ1-2
CASSDPPALYPYEQYF	TGTGCCAGCAGTGACCCTCCGGCCTTGTACCCCTACGAGCAGTACTTC	TRBV6-4	.	16	.	TRBJ2-7
CASSDSVGGTDTQYF	TGTGCCAGCAGTGACTCGGTGGGAGGCACAGATACGCAGTATTTT	TRBV6-4	.	15	.	TRBJ2-3
CASSFQGGQPQHF	TGTGCCAGCAGTTTCCAGGGAGGACAGCCCCAGCATTTT	TRBV6-1	.	13	.	TRBJ1-5
CASSPLGSHSSYEQYF	TGTGCCAGCTCACCACTGGGCAGTCATAGCTCCTACGAGCAGTACTTC	TRBV18	.	16	.	TRBJ2-7
CASSPYRTNQPQHF	TGTGCCAGTAGCCCCTACAGGACCAATCAGCCCCAGCATTTT	TRBV19	.	14	.	TRBJ1-5
CASSQGVSGRVQETQYF	TGCGCCAGCAGCCAAGGGGTTAGCGGGAGAGTGCAAGAGACCCAGTACTTC	TRBV4-1	TRBD2	17	.	TRBJ2-5
CASSEAESYEYEQYF	TGTGCCAGCAGTGAAGCGGAAAGCTACGAGTACGAGCAGTACTTC	TRBV2	.	15	.	TRBJ2-7
CASSPQRAVANTGELFF	TGTGCCAGCAGCCCGCAAAGGGCCGTCGCGAACACCGGGGAGCTGTTTTTT	TRBV7-8	.	17	.	TRBJ2-2
CASSLAPPLGETQYF	TGCGCCAGCAGCTTGGCGCCCCCCCTTGGGGAGACCCAGTACTTC	TRBV5-1	.	15	.	TRBJ2-5
CASSIRMTSGSRSHEQYF	TGTGCCAGTAGTATAAGGATGACTAGCGGGAGTCGATCCCACGAGCAGTACTTC	TRBV19	TRBD2	18	.	TRBJ2-7
CASSLSGAGNTIYF	TGCGCCAGCAGCTTGTCAGGGGCTGGAAACACCATATATTTT	TRBV5-1	.	14	.	TRBJ1-3
CASTKERTDSYGYTF	TGTGCCAGCACAAAAGAAAGGACAGATAGCTATGGCTACACCTTC	TRBV2	.	15	.	TRBJ1-2
CASSVGPSGRYQETQYF	TGTGCCAGCAGCGTAGGTCCTAGCGGGAGGTACCAAGAGACCCAGTACTTC	TRBV9	TRBD2	17	once	TRBJ2-5
CASSMREGSTGELFF	TGTGCCAGTAGTATGAGGGAGGGGAGCACCGGGGAGCTGTTTTTT	TRBV19	TRBD2	15	.	TRBJ2-2
CASSLGGADTQYF	TGTGCCAGCAGCCTAGGTGGGGCAGATACGCAGTATTTT	TRBV7-8	.	13	.	TRBJ2-3
CASSLTRGAYNEQFF	TGTGCCAGCAGCTTAACTCGCGGAGCCTACAATGAGCAGTTCTTC	TRBV7-3	.	15	.	TRBJ2-1
CASSSLAGVISNTGELFF	TGCGCCAGCAGCTCACTAGCGGGAGTTATTTCGAACACCGGGGAGCTGTTTTTT	TRBV5-1	TRBD2	18	once	TRBJ2-2
CASSDPGNTEAFF	TGCGCCAGCAGTGACCCGGGGAACACTGAAGCTTTCTTT	TRBV10-1	.	13	.	TRBJ1-1
CASSQGFGTSIQYF	TGCGCCAGCAGCCAAGGGTTCGGGACTAGCATCCAGTACTTC	TRBV4-1	TRBD2	14	.	TRBJ2-4
CASRRLAGGRDTQYF	TGTGCCAGCAGGCGACTAGCGGGGGGGCGGGATACGCAGTATTTT	TRBV6-6	TRBD2	15	.	TRBJ2-3
CSVENSDGQPQHF	TGCAGCGTTGAAAATAGTGACGGTCAGCCCCAGCATTTT	TRBV29-1	.	13	.	TRBJ1-5
CASSLELLAGNNEQFF	TGTGCCAGCAGCTTAGAATTACTAGCGGGCAACAATGAGCAGTTCTTC	TRBV11-2	TRBD2	16	once	TRBJ2-1
CASSYNGGGSSYEQYF	TGTGCCAGCAGTTACAATGGGGGGGGGAGCTCCTACGAGCAGTACTTC	TRBV6-6	TRBD2	16	.	TRBJ2-7
CASTLYGAGGRQETQYF	TGTGCCAGTACTTTATATGGAGCGGGAGGTCGACAAGAGACCCAGTACTTC	TRBV19	TRBD2	17	.	TRBJ2-5
CASSSGWWDNQPQHF	TGTGCCAGCAGCTCGGGGTGGTGGGACAATCAGCCCCAGCATTTT	TRBV6-1	.	15	.	TRBJ1-5
CASSFGTRYEQYF	TGTGCCAGCAGTTTCGGTACTCGTTACGAGCAGTACTTC	TRBV6-6	.	13	.	TRBJ2-7
CASSLSIGGAAGNYGYTF	TGTGCCAGCAGTTTATCGATCGGGGGGGCGGCAGGGAACTATGGCTACACCTTC	TRBV27	.	18	.	TRBJ1-2
CASGLVGDSGNTIYF	TGTGCTAGTGGTTTGGTGGGGGACTCTGGAAACACCATATATTTT	TRBV12-5	.	15	.	TRBJ1-3